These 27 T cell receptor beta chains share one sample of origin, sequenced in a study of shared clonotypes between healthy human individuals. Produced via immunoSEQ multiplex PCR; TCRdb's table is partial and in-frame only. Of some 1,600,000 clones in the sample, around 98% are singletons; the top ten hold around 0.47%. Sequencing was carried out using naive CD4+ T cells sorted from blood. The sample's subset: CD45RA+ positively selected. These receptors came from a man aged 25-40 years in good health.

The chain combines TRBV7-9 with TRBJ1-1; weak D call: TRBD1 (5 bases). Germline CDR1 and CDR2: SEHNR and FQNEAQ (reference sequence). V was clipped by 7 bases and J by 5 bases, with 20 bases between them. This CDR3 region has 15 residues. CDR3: CASTSVRGERTEAFF. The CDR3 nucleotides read TGTGCCAGCACCTCGGTTCGGGGGGAGAGGACTGAAGCTTTCTTT.

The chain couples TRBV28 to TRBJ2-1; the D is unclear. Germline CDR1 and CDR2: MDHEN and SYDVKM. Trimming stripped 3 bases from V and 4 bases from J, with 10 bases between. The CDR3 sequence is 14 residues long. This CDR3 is CASSFSSLYNEQFF. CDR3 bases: TGTGCCAGCAGTTTCTCGAGCCTATACAATGAGCAGTTCTTC.

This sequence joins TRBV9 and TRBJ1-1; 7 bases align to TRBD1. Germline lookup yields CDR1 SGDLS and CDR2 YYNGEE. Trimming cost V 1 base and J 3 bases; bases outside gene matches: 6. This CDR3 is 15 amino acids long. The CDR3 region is CASSVMTGRDTEAFF. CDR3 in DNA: TGTGCCAGCAGCGTAATGACAGGGAGGGACACTGAAGCTTTCTTT.

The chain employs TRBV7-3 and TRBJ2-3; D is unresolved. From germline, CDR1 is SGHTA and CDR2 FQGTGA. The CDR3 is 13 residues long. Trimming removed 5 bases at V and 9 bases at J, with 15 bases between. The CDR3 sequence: CASSHQDRSTQYF. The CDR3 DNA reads TGTGCCAGCAGCCATCAGGACCGCAGCACGCAGTATTTT.

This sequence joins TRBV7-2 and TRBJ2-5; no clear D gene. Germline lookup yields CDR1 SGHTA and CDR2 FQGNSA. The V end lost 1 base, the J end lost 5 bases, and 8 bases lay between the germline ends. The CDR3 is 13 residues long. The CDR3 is CASSLESSETQYF. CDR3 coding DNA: TGTGCCAGCAGCTTAGAGAGTTCGGAGACCCAGTACTTC. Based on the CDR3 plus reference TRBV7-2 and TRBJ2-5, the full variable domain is GAGVSQSPSNKVTEKGKDVELRCDPISGHTALYWYRQSLGQGLEFLIYFQGNSAPDKSGLPSDRFSAERTGGSVSTLTIQRTQQEDSAVYLCASSLESSETQYFGPGTRLLVL.

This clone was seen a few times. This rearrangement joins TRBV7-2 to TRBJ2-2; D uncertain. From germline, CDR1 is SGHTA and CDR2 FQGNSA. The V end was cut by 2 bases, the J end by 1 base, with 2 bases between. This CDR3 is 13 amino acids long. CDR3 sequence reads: CASSLKNTGELFF. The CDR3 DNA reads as TGTGCCAGCAGCTTAAAGAACACCGGGGAGCTGTTTTTT.

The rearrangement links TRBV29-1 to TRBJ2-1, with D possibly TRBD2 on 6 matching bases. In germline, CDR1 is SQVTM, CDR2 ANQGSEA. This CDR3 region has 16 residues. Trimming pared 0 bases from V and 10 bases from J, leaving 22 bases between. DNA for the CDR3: TGCAGCGTTGAAGAGGGCTGGGGGGAGGCCCTGGACGAGCAGTTCTTC. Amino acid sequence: CSVEEGWGEALDEQFF.

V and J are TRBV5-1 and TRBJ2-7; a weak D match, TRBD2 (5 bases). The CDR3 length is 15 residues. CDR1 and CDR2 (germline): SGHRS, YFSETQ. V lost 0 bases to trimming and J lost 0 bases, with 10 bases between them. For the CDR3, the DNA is TGCGCCAGCAGCTTGGGGAGGAGTAGCTCCTACGAGCAGTACTTC. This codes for CASSLGRSSSYEQYF.

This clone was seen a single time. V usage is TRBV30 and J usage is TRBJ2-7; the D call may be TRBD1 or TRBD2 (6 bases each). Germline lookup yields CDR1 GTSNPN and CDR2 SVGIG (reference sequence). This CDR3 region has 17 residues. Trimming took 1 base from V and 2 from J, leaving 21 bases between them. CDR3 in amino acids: CAWSAGGRGYSPYEQYF. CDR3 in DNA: TGTGCCTGGAGTGCCGGGGGCCGGGGGTACTCTCCCTACGAGCAGTACTTC.

The CDR3 DNA reads TGTGCCAGCTCACCGACAGGGCTAGGCTACGAGCAGTACTTC. It translates to CASSPTGLGYEQYF. The genes are TRBV18 and TRBJ2-7; 7 nucleotides match TRBD1. J lost 3 bases, V lost 3 bases, and 5 bases had no gene match. CDR1 is KGHSH and CDR2 is LQKENI in the germline V gene. This CDR3 is 14 amino acids long.

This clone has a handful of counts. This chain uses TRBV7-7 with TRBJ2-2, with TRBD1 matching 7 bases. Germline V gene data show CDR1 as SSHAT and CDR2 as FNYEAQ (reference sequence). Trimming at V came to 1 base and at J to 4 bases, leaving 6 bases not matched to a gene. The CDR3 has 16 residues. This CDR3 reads CASSLEGQISTGELFF. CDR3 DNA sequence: TGTGCCAGCAGCTTAGAGGGACAGATTTCCACCGGGGAGCTGTTTTTT.

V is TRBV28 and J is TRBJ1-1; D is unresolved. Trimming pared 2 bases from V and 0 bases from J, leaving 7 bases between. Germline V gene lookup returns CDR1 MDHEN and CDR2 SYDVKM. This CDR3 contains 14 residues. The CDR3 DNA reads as TGTGCCAGCAGTTTAGGGAATATGAACACTGAAGCTTTCTTT. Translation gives CASSLGNMNTEAFF.

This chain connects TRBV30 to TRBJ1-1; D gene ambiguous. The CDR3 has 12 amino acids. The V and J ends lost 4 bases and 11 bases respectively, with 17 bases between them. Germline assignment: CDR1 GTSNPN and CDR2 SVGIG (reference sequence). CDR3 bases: TGTGCCTGGAATCCGCTTTCGGGGATGGCTTTCTTT. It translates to CAWNPLSGMAFF. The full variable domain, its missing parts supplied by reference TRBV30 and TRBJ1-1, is SQTIHQWPATLVQPVGSPLSLECTVEGTSNPNLYWYRQAAGRGLQLLFYSVGIGQISSEVPQNLSASRPQDRQFILSSKKLLLSDSGFYLCAWNPLSGMAFFGQGTRLTVV.

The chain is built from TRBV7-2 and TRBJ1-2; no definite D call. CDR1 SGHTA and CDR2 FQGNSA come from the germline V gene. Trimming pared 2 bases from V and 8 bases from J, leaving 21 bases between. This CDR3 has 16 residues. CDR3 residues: CASSLTWRAESSGYTF. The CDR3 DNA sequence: TGTGCCAGCAGCTTAACGTGGAGGGCAGAGAGTTCAGGCTACACCTTC.

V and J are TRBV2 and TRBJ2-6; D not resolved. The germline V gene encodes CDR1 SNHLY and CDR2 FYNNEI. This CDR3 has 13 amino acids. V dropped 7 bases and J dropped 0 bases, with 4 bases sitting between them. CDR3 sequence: CASKDSGANVLTF. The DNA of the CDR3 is TGTGCCAGCAAGGACTCTGGGGCCAACGTCCTGACTTTC.

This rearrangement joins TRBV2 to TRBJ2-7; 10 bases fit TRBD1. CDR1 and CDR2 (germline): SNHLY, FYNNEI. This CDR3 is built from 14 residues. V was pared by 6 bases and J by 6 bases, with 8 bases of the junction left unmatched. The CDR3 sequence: CASRTGTGVPEQYF. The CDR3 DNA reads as TGTGCCAGCAGGACCGGGACAGGGGTTCCCGAGCAGTACTTC.

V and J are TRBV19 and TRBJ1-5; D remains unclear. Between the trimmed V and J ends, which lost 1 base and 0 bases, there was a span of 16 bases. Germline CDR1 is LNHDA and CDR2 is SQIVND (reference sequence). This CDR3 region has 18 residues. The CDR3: CASSIGPLVSYSNQPQHF. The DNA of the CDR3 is TGTGCCAGTAGTATAGGCCCCCTCGTCAGCTATAGCAATCAGCCCCAGCATTTT.

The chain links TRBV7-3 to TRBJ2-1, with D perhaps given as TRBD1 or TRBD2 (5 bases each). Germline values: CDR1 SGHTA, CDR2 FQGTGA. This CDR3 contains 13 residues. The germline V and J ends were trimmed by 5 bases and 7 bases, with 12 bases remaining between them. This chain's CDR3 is CASSGGPLNEQFF. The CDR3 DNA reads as TGTGCCAGCAGCGGGGGACCGCTTAATGAGCAGTTCTTC. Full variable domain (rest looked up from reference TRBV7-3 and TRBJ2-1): GAGVSQTPSNKVTEKGKYVELRCDPISGHTALYWYRQSLGQGPEFLIYFQGTGAADDSGLPNDRFFAVRPEGSVSTLKIQRTERGDSAVYLCASSGGPLNEQFFGPGTRLTVL.

CDR3 nucleotides: TGTGCCAGCTCAAACCGGGAGCGGGCCTACAATGAGCAGTTCTTC. It is translated as CASSNRERAYNEQFF. The chain combines TRBV11-3 with TRBJ2-1; D may be TRBD2 (6 bases). The CDR3 runs 15 residues. Germline lookup yields CDR1 SGHNT and CDR2 YENEEA. V lost 8 bases and J lost 2, with 16 bases in between. Together with reference TRBV11-3 and TRBJ2-1, the CDR3 gives the full variable domain: EAGVVQSPRYKIIEKKQPVAFWCNPISGHNTLYWYLQNLGQGPELLIRYENEEAVDDSQLPKDRFSAERLKGVDSTLKIQPAELGDSAVYLCASSNRERAYNEQFFGPGTRLTVL.

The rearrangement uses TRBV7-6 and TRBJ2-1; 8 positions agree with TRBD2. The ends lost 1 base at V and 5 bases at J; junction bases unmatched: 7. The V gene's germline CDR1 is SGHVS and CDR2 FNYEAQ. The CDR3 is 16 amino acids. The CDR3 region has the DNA TGTGCCAGCAGCTTAGTCGTCCAGCGGGGGAACAATGAGCAGTTCTTC. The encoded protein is CASSLVVQRGNNEQFF.

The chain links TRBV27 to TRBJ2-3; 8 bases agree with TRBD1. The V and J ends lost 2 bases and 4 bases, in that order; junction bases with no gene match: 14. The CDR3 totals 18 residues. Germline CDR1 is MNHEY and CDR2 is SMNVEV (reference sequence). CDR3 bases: TGTGCCAGCAGTTTAAGGACGCCGAGACAGGGGTGGTCAGATACGCAGTATTTT. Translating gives CASSLRTPRQGWSDTQYF.

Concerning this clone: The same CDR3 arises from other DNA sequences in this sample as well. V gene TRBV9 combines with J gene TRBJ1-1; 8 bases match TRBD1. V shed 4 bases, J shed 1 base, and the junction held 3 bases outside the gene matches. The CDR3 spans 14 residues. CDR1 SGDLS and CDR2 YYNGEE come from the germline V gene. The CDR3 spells CASSPTGANTEAFF. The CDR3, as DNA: TGTGCCAGCAGCCCGACAGGGGCGAACACTGAAGCTTTCTTT.

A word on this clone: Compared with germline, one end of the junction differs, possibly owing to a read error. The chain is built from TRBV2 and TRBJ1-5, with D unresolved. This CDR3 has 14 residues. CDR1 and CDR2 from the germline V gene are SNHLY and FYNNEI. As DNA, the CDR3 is TGTGCCAGCAGGGAAGAATATAGCAATCAGCCCCAGCATTTT. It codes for CASREEYSNQPQHF.

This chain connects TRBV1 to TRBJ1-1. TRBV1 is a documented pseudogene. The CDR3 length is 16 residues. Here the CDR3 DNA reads TGCACCAGCAGCCGTCCTCCACCCTTACCGAACACTGAAGCTTTCTTT. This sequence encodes CTSSRPPPLPNTEAFF.

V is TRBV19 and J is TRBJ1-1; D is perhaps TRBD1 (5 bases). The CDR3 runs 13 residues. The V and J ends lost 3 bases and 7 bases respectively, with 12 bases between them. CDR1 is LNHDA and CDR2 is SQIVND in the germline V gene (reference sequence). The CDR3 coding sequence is TGTGCCAGTAGTATCGCGGGGGGTGATGAAGCTTTCTTT. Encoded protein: CASSIAGGDEAFF.

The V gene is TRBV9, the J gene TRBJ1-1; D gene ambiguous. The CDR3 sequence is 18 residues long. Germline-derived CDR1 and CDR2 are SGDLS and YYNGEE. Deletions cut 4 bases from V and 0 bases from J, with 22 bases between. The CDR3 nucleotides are TGTGCCAGCAGCCCCAGCCGTTCGGTTAGCCCTATGAACACTGAAGCTTTCTTT. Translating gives CASSPSRSVSPMNTEAFF.

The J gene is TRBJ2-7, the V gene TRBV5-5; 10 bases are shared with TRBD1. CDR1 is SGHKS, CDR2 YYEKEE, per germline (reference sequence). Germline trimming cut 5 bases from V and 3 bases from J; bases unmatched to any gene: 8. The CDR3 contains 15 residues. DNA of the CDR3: TGTGCCAGCAGTCTGGACAGGGGGGAATTCTACGAGCAGTACTTC. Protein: CASSLDRGEFYEQYF.